Following are 2 T cell receptor beta chains from one sample sequenced in a study of identical twins. MiXCR, run by TCRdb on the 5' RACE reads, gives a single entry per CDR3 protein. This table has some 600,000 distinct CDR3 sequences, around 7.4% appearing once. These same data were also listed under a study on yellow fever vaccine responses in identical twins.

Sample: PBMCs. The origin of the receptors is a woman aged 18-29 years in good health.

This clonotype was seen a few times. V and J are TRBV20-1 and TRBJ1-2; a weak D match, TRBD1 (5 bases). The CDR3 covers 13 residues. V was pared by 5 bases and J by 0 bases, with 10 bases between. The germline V gene encodes CDR1 DFQATT and CDR2 SNEGSKA (reference sequence). The CDR3 loop reads CSAGEGPNYGYTF. CDR3 in DNA: TGCAGTGCTGGGGAGGGGCCTAACTATGGCTACACCTTC.

This clonotype showed up just a few times. CDR3 region: CATSTAGQGSSGANVLTF. DNA for the CDR3: TGTGCCACCTCTACGGCGGGACAGGGGAGCTCTGGGGCCAACGTCCTGACTTTC. This chain links TRBV15 with TRBJ2-6; 10 bases fit TRBD1. The ends lost 8 bases at V and 0 bases at J; junction bases unmatched: 10. The CDR3 covers 18 residues. Germline CDR1 LNHNV, CDR2 YYDKDF (reference sequence).